These 14 T cell receptor beta chains originate from one sample sequenced in a study of a mutant IDH1 vaccine in newly diagnosed glioma. No antigens are known for them. Time point of the sample: week 5, during vaccination. Vaccine doses each comprised 300 ug of mutant IDH1 20-mer peptide, with topical imiquimod. Sequencing was performed with immunoSEQ multiplex PCR; in TCRdb, only in-frame clones are kept and a portion is missing. The sample has more than 40,000 clones, more than 70% seen once. The sequencing here drew on PBMCs, taken from a glioma patient whose treatment included an IDH1 peptide vaccine. All receptors come from a woman between 40 and 55 years old with glioma.

The chain employs TRBV11-2 and TRBJ2-7; 14 bases map to TRBD2. This CDR3 spans 14 amino acids. J was trimmed by 6 bases and V by 5 bases; bases with no gene match: 3. Per germline, CDR1 SGHAT and CDR2 FQNNGV. The CDR3 nucleotides read TGTGCCAGCAGCGGGACTAGCGGGGGCAGCGAGCAGTACTTC. Residues: CASSGTSGGSEQYF.

This clone was seen only once. This rearrangement joins TRBV10-3 to TRBJ1-2; 7 bases align to TRBD1. The V gene's germline CDR1 is ENHRY and CDR2 SYGVKD. The J segment lost 3 bases and the V segment lost 5 bases, leaving 12 bases of the junction unmatched. This CDR3 has 16 amino acids. The CDR3 loop reads CAISPNSGGADYGYTF. CDR3 in DNA: TGTGCCATCAGTCCTAACTCAGGGGGGGCCGACTATGGCTACACCTTC.

This sequence joins TRBV25-1 and TRBJ1-2, with TRBD1 matching 10 bases. Germline loops: CDR1 MGHDK, CDR2 SYGVNS. V lost 6 bases and J lost 1; bases outside the gene matches: 8. The CDR3 sequence is 16 residues long. DNA of the CDR3: TGTGCCAGCAGCGGGAGGGACAGGGGCTTTAACTATGGCTACACCTTC. This translates into CASSGRDRGFNYGYTF.

The V gene is TRBV29-1, the J gene TRBJ1-2, with TRBD1 matching over 8 bases. V dropped 2 bases and J dropped 7; count of bases not matched to a gene: 3. This CDR3 spans 12 amino acids. The germline gives CDR1 SQVTM, CDR2 ANQGSEA. CDR3 in amino acids: CSVEPGGGGYTF. The CDR3 DNA reads TGCAGCGTTGAACCAGGGGGCGGTGGCTACACCTTC.

The gene calls are TRBV18 and TRBJ1-6, with no clear D. V lost 2 bases to trimming and J lost 7 bases, with 9 bases between them. The CDR3 runs 14 residues. Germline CDR1 reads KGHSH; CDR2 reads LQKENI. The CDR3 loop is CASSPNGLNSPLHF. CDR3 DNA sequence: TGTGCCAGCTCACCAAACGGGTTAAATTCACCCCTCCACTTT.

CDR3 sequence: CASSITGSRGGYTF. The CDR3 coding sequence is TGTGCCAGTAGTATCACAGGCTCTCGCGGAGGCTACACCTTC. The chain carries TRBV19 and TRBJ1-2; perhaps TRBD1 as D (5 bases). This CDR3 is built from 14 residues. The ends were cut back, 3 bases at V and 8 bases at J, with 16 bases in the middle. The germline CDR1 and CDR2 sequences are LNHDA and SQIVND (reference sequence).

The chain is built from TRBV5-1 and TRBJ1-2; D uncertain. This CDR3 has 13 residues. Germline V lookup: CDR1 SGHRS, CDR2 YFSETQ. V was pared by 4 bases and J by 6 bases, with 13 bases between. As DNA, the CDR3 is TGCGCCAGCAGCCCATCAATAGATCATGGCTACACCTTC. The encoded protein is CASSPSIDHGYTF.

The rearrangement joins TRBV28 to TRBJ1-2; a weak D match, TRBD1 (6 bases). CDR3 size: 17 residues. Trimming stripped 5 bases from V and 1 base from J, with 20 bases between. Germline CDR1 is MDHEN and CDR2 is SYDVKM. This CDR3 reads CASSLNRVQGFNYGYTF. DNA for the CDR3: TGTGCCAGCAGTCTCAACCGGGTACAGGGTTTTAACTATGGCTACACCTTC.

This clone was seen only a few times. The chain combines TRBV2 with TRBJ1-5; no clear D gene. From germline, CDR1 is SNHLY and CDR2 FYNNEI. CDR3 length equals 13 residues. V lost 7 bases, J lost 7 bases, and 14 bases lay in between. Here the CDR3 reads CASTSRVQQPQHF. The CDR3 DNA follows: TGTGCCAGCACCTCAAGGGTACAGCAGCCCCAGCATTTT.

V usage is TRBV10-3 and J usage is TRBJ2-5; 7 bases map to TRBD2. The junction had 8 bases not matched to a gene; V was cut back by 6 bases and J by 4 bases. This CDR3 has 14 residues. The germline V gene has CDR1 ENHRY and CDR2 SYGVKD. CDR3 amino acids: CAIRPSGGGETQYF. CDR3 DNA sequence: TGTGCCATCAGACCTAGCGGTGGTGGAGAGACCCAGTACTTC.

The rearrangement links TRBV5-1 to TRBJ2-5, with TRBD1 matching 10 bases. CDR1 is SGHRS and CDR2 is YFSETQ in the germline V gene. Trimming cost V 0 bases and J 4 bases; bases outside gene matches: 6. The CDR3 contains 16 residues. The CDR3 sequence is CASSLEGTGARETQYF. In DNA, the CDR3 is TGCGCCAGCAGCTTGGAGGGGACAGGGGCCAGAGAGACCCAGTACTTC.

The chain couples TRBV15 to TRBJ1-3; TRBD1 might be the D (6 bases). The V end was cut by 0 bases, the J end by 0 bases, with 12 bases between. This CDR3 has 17 amino acids. The germline V gene has CDR1 LNHNV and CDR2 YYDKDF (reference sequence). The DNA of the CDR3 is TGTGCCACCAGCAGAGATACAGGGCCTTACTCTGGAAACACCATATATTTT. Protein sequence: CATSRDTGPYSGNTIYF.

CDR3 nucleotides: TGTGCCAGCAGTTCCCCGCACGGGGGCATGACCACTGAAGCTTTCTTT. Encoded protein: CASSSPHGGMTTEAFF. V and J are TRBV2 and TRBJ1-1; possible D gene TRBD1, 6 bases. CDR1 and CDR2 from the germline V gene are SNHLY and FYNNEI. V lost 5 bases to trimming and J lost 4 bases, with 20 bases between them. The CDR3 length is 16 residues.

The chain uses TRBV14 and TRBJ1-2, with D maybe TRBD1 (6 bases). Germline CDR1 reads SGHDN; CDR2 reads FVKESK. V gave up 2 bases and J gave up 8 bases, with 12 bases separating them. CDR3 size: 13 residues. The CDR3 bases are TGTGCCAGCAGCCAATGGGGGCGGGGCGGCTACACCTTC. Its translation is CASSQWGRGGYTF.